This T cell receptor beta chain was sequenced in a study of cytomegalovirus exposure and HLA in healthy donors. Study-wide results and limits: Association of roughly 18,000 TCR beta sequences with HLA alleles was found at 0.05 false discovery rate in a later analysis. Among TCR beta chains, those listed as cytomegalovirus-associated numbered roughly 150. Presence/absence analyses assumed roughly uniform sequencing depth across donors.

In regard to this clone: What it binds is unknown.

The PCR was carried out with 60 Vbeta primers and 13 Jbeta primers. Clones were read by immunoSEQ multiplex PCR, and TCRdb kept only the in-frame ones, dropping some. This table holds under 200,000 clones, around 80% found once. Germline V gives CDR1 SGHDN, CDR2 FVKESK. Trimming left V 0 bases short and J 5 bases short, with 13 bases between. The CDR3 extends over 16 amino acids. Source material: PBMCs. The clonotype was recovered from a woman younger than 35 in good health and CMV-seronegative. This chain links TRBV14 with TRBJ2-2, with D possibly TRBD1 on 5 matching bases. The CDR3, as DNA: TGTGCCAGCAGCCAAGATGTCGGCAGGGATACCGGGGAGCTGTTTTTT. Encoded protein: CASSQDVGRDTGELFF.